This T cell receptor (beta chain) originates from a study of response to subunit inactivated influenza vaccine. Points from the study as a whole: It was the authors' suggestion that each seasonal influenza vaccination recruits few new T cells.

TCRdb re-called the RT-PCR reads with MiXCR, one entry per CDR3 protein. The table has under 850,000 distinct CDR3 sequences, about a fifth seen once. In the case of this clonotype: Its matching antigen is unknown.

The sequences come from PBMCs from blood, collected 5 days after vaccination. The sequence came from a man between 45 and 60 years old who received an inactivated influenza vaccine.

In nucleotides, the CDR3 is TGTGCCAGCAGTTTATCCCGGCATAAGAACACTGAAGCTTTCTTT. It codes for CASSLSRHKNTEAFF. V and J are TRBV12-3 or TRBV12-4 and TRBJ1-1; D gene uncertain. The CDR3 spans 15 residues. V gave up 2 bases and J gave up 1 base, with 11 bases separating them.